Presented here are 10 T cell receptor beta chains from one specimen sequenced in a study of blood T cell repertoires in COVID-19. Generated by immunoSEQ multiplex PCR, the TCRdb table keeps only in-frame clones and is missing some. The profile shows 250,000 to 400,000 clones, approximately 91% of them singletons. Sequencing used PBMCs or T cells enriched from blood (not recorded which). These receptors were obtained from a man aged 60-69 years who had recovered from COVID-19.

The genes are TRBV2 and TRBJ2-5; TRBD1 matches 8 bases. This CDR3 has 16 amino acids. V trimming: 1 base; J trimming: 5 bases; junction bases outside the gene matches: 9. Germline CDR1 and CDR2: SNHLY and FYNNEI. The DNA of the CDR3 is TGTGCCAGCAGTGAAGGAAGGCAGGGGGCTTGGGAGACCCAGTACTTC. Its translation: CASSEGRQGAWETQYF.

This clone was counted a few times. V and J are TRBV18 and TRBJ2-7, with unresolved D. CDR1 KGHSH and CDR2 LQKENI come from the germline V gene. V lost 3 bases and J lost 0, with 3 bases in between. The CDR3 runs 12 residues. CDR3: CASSPLSYEQYF. The DNA of the CDR3 is TGTGCCAGCTCACCTCTCTCCTACGAGCAGTACTTC. Combining the CDR3 with reference TRBV18 and TRBJ2-7 gives the whole variable domain NAGVMQNPRHLVRRRGQEARLRCSPMKGHSHVYWYRQLPEEGLKFMVYLQKENIIDESGMPKERFSAEFPKEGPSILRIQQVVRGDSAAYFCASSPLSYEQYFGPGTRLTVT.

J is TRBJ1-1 and V is TRBV18; D is possibly TRBD1 (6 bases). This CDR3 has 14 residues. V was shortened by 6 bases and J by 2 bases, with 13 bases between the two germline ends. Germline CDR1 KGHSH, CDR2 LQKENI. DNA of the CDR3: TGTGCCAGCTCCCAGGACAGCCAAAACACTGAAGCTTTCTTT. Translating gives CASSQDSQNTEAFF.

This sequence joins TRBV7-2 and TRBJ2-7, with unresolved D. Germline CDR1 SGHTA, CDR2 FQGNSA. Trimming stripped 1 base from V and 0 bases from J, with 13 bases between. The CDR3 is 16 amino acids. This chain's CDR3 is CASSLVSGLSSYEQYF. In DNA, the CDR3 is TGTGCCAGCAGCTTAGTATCCGGGTTAAGCTCCTACGAGCAGTACTTC.

The V call is TRBV18, the J call TRBJ2-2; 10 positions match TRBD1. The CDR3 loop spans 15 amino acids. Germline loops: CDR1 KGHSH, CDR2 LQKENI. With V trimmed by 5 bases and J by 5 bases, 5 bases remained unmatched. The CDR3, as DNA: TGTGCCAGCTCAGTCGACAGGGGGCCAACCGGGGAGCTGTTTTTT. As protein: CASSVDRGPTGELFF. Looking up the rest from reference TRBV18 and TRBJ2-2 gives the full variable domain: NAGVMQNPRHLVRRRGQEARLRCSPMKGHSHVYWYRQLPEEGLKFMVYLQKENIIDESGMPKERFSAEFPKEGPSILRIQQVVRGDSAAYFCASSVDRGPTGELFFGEGSRLTVL.

The rearrangement links TRBV9 to TRBJ2-3; 7 bases map to TRBD1. V shed 4 bases, J shed 3 bases, and the junction held 11 bases outside the gene matches. The CDR3 has 16 residues. Germline loops: CDR1 SGDLS, CDR2 YYNGEE. CDR3 bases: TGTGCCAGCAGCCCGTGGACAGGCCCTGGTACAGATACGCAGTATTTT. Amino acid sequence: CASSPWTGPGTDTQYF.

The rearrangement links TRBV9 to TRBJ1-2; D unclear. V lost 5 bases to trimming and J lost 5 bases, with 13 bases between them. The germline V gene has CDR1 SGDLS and CDR2 YYNGEE. The CDR3 is made up of 13 amino acids. The CDR3 sequence is CASSSHGDYGYTF. The CDR3, as DNA: TGTGCCAGCAGTTCCCACGGTGATTATGGCTACACCTTC.

V is TRBV24-1 and J is TRBJ2-5; no clear D. CDR1 and CDR2 (germline): KGHDR, SFDVKD. Trimming stripped 4 bases from V and 5 bases from J, with 10 bases between. CDR3 length: 13 residues. Written as DNA, the CDR3 is TGTGCCACCAGTGAGCTAGTAAAGGAGACCCAGTACTTC. Encoded protein: CATSELVKETQYF.

The gene calls are TRBV6-5 and TRBJ1-2, with 9 bases that match TRBD1. The CDR3 sequence is 15 residues long. J lost 4 bases, V lost 7 bases, and 10 bases had no gene match. Germline V gives CDR1 MNHEY, CDR2 SVGAGI. The CDR3 loop is CASTSQDRGGYGYTF. DNA of the CDR3: TGTGCCAGCACCTCCCAGGACAGGGGAGGCTATGGCTACACCTTC.

The chain employs TRBV19 and TRBJ1-5, with 10 bases identical to TRBD1. V lost 7 bases to trimming and J lost 5 bases; unmatched junction nucleotides: 8. Germline CDR1 and CDR2: LNHDA and SQIVND (reference sequence). CDR3 length: 15 amino acids. CDR3: CASTWTGGPDQPQHF. The CDR3 DNA reads TGTGCCAGTACCTGGACAGGGGGTCCCGATCAGCCCCAGCATTTT.